Described below is a single TCR beta chain sequence and its context. This sample is drawn from a study of blood T cell repertoires in COVID-19. Study in general: Samples came from the United States, Italy and Spain, spanning acute and convalescent COVID-19. PBMCs, B-cell-depleted T cells, or T cells were the source of the cDNA or gDNA that made up the material.

As originally analysed: Estimation of nucleated cell counts was performed using reference gene primer amplification. TCRdb's table, derived via immunoSEQ multiplex PCR, lists solely in-frame clones and lacks some. The V and J calls and clone size are taken from that table; D and trimming were inferred from the DNA. In the table there are 90,000 to 120,000 clones, about three quarters of which are singletons. The source is a man between 65 and 79 years old with acute or convalescent COVID-19. The sequenced sample was peripheral blood.

The DNA of the CDR3 is TGTGCCAGCAGCTTGCGCGGGCCCCTCCACTTT. This encodes CASSLRGPLHF. The chain couples TRBV12-3 or TRBV12-4 to TRBJ1-6; no definite D call. The CDR3 spans 11 residues. Deletions cut 6 bases from V and 13 bases from J, with 10 bases between.